Here is one T cell receptor beta chain with its context. The protocol was immunoSEQ multiplex PCR, while the TCRdb copy is restricted to in-frame clones and leaves out a portion. The table records 40,000 to 45,000 clones, around 76% of them present only once. These data are taken from a study of PD-1 blockade in classical Hodgkin lymphoma. Autologous stem cell transplantation was followed by relapse in every patient, and brentuximab vedotin exposure varied. Reported best responses ranged across complete response, partial response or progressive disease. V lost 3 bases to trimming and J lost 6 bases, with 12 bases between them. The CDR3 is 13 residues long. Germline V gene sequence: CDR1 LGHNA, CDR2 YSLEER.

The chain uses TRBV4-3 and TRBJ2-7; D possibly corresponds to TRBD2 (6 bases). Sequenced here: peripheral blood mononuclear cells (PBMCs), sampled before the second cycle of nivolumab. The sequence was obtained from a human donor with classical Hodgkin lymphoma. In nucleotides, the CDR3 is TGCGCCAGCAGCCAGGGCGGGACGGCCGAGCAGTACTTC. Protein: CASSQGGTAEQYF.